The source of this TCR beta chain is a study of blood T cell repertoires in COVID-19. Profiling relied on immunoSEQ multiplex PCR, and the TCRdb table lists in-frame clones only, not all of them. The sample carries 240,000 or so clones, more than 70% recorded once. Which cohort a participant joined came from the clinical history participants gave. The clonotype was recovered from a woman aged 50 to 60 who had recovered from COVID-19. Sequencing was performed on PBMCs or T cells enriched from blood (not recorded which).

The chain's CDR3 is CASSSRGGTARGNTIYF. In DNA, the CDR3 is TGTGCCAGCAGCTCCCGTGGAGGGACGGCGCGGGGAAACACCATATATTTT. This chain links TRBV11-3 with TRBJ1-3; tentatively, D is TRBD1 (5 bases). The germline gives CDR1 SGHNT, CDR2 YENEEA. The CDR3 is 17 amino acids. Trimming stripped 4 bases from V and 4 bases from J, with 20 bases between.